This TCR beta chain was retrieved from a study of blood T cell repertoires in COVID-19. Libraries were prepared by immunoSEQ multiplex PCR; TCRdb keeps only in-frame clonotypes and omits some of them. The sample consists of a few hundred thousand clones, 90% of them appearing once. CDR3 length: 12 residues. With 2 bases removed from V and 5 bases from J, the gap between germline ends came to 6 bases. The sequence was obtained from a young woman with acute COVID-19. Specimen: PBMCs or T cells enriched from blood (not recorded which). The chain uses TRBV12-3 or TRBV12-4 and TRBJ1-1; possibly TRBD1 for D (6 bases). This chain's CDR3 is CASSLTGTEAFF. CDR3 bases: TGTGCCAGCAGTTTAACAGGGACTGAAGCTTTCTTT.